The clone carrying this TCR beta chain was recorded a few times. The data stem from a study of blood T cell repertoires in COVID-19. Per the authors' pipeline: Estimated nucleated cell counts came from reference gene primer amplification. Sequenced by immunoSEQ multiplex PCR; TCRdb stores in-frame clones only, minus some. That table gives V, J and clone size, and the DNA gave D and trimming. This sample has around 250,000 clones, with approximately 85% found just once. Individuals aged roughly 18 to 95 years were recruited from fewer than 25 US areas. Participants were placed into cohorts based on the clinical history they reported. Recovered status in Cohort 3 required two negative PCRs, clearance, or symptom resolution. The CDR3 has 16 residues. V trimming: 3 bases; J trimming: 5 bases; junction bases outside the gene matches: 6. CDR1 is DFQATT and CDR2 is SNEGSKA in the germline V gene (reference sequence).

The gene calls are TRBV20-1 and TRBJ2-2; 13 nucleotides align to TRBD2. The source of this sequence is a woman aged 45 to 65 who had recovered from COVID-19. Specimen: PBMCs or T cells enriched from blood (not recorded which). CDR3 loop: CSASSGLAGETGELFF. CDR3 coding DNA: TGCAGTGCTAGTTCCGGACTAGCGGGAGAAACCGGGGAGCTGTTTTTT.